This T cell receptor (beta chain) was retrieved from a study of blood T cell repertoires in COVID-19. Whole-study context: Samples representing acute and convalescent COVID-19 were sourced from the United States, Italy and Spain. T cells, B-cell-depleted T cells, or PBMCs provided the cDNA or gDNA that served as material.

In the authors' workflow: Counts of nucleated cells, estimated from reference gene primer amplification, were obtained. TCRdb keeps only in-frame clones here, not all; method: immunoSEQ multiplex PCR. V and J calls and clone size are given by that table; D and trimming were obtained from the DNA. The sample has about 200,000 clones, around 83% seen once. Germline V CDR1 and CDR2: SGHTA, FQGNSA. V was clipped by 2 bases and J by 3 bases, with 10 bases between them. CDR3 length equals 14 residues. The chain uses TRBV7-2 and TRBJ1-2; tentatively, D is TRBD1 (5 bases). This TCR was recovered from a woman of 80 years or more with acute or convalescent COVID-19. Sequencing was performed on peripheral blood. CDR3 amino acids: CASSLRGTDYGYTF. The CDR3, as DNA: TGTGCCAGCAGCTTACGGGGGACCGACTATGGCTACACCTTC.